This entry lists 28 T cell receptor beta chains sequenced from one sample in a study of identical twins' blood T cells. TCRdb recomputed calls from the 5' RACE reads with MiXCR, one row per CDR3 protein. This sample has fewer than 450,000 distinct CDR3 sequences; roughly 31% occur once, and the top ten carry approximately 6.6%. The sample taken for sequencing was PBMCs. The receptors stem from a woman between 18 and 55 years old in good health.

The chain links TRBV24-1 to TRBJ2-2; D is possibly TRBD1 or TRBD2 (5 bases each). V shed 2 bases and J shed 6 bases, with 21 bases lying between them. The germline gives CDR1 KGHDR, CDR2 SFDVKD. This CDR3 region has 18 residues. As DNA, the CDR3 is TGTGCCACCAGTGATTCCACTCCCGGGACCGCCACCCCCGGGGAGCTGTTTTTT. Protein sequence: CATSDSTPGTATPGELFF.

The chain is built from TRBV20-1 and TRBJ2-4; no firm D call. Trimming stripped 6 bases from V and 3 bases from J, with 18 bases between. The CDR3 loop spans 15 amino acids. The germline gives CDR1 DFQATT, CDR2 SNEGSKA (reference sequence). The CDR3 here is CSAQSAPGGKNIQYF. The CDR3 bases are TGCAGTGCCCAATCAGCCCCAGGTGGCAAAAACATTCAGTACTTC.

The chain links TRBV19 to TRBJ2-2; 7 bases line up with TRBD2. This CDR3 is built from 12 residues. The ends lost 6 bases at V and 6 bases at J; junction bases unmatched: 1. Germline assignment: CDR1 LNHDA and CDR2 SQIVND (reference sequence). CDR3 sequence: CASSRGAGELFF. Written as DNA, the CDR3 is TGTGCCAGTAGCCGGGGGGCCGGGGAGCTGTTTTTT.

The sample holds a few counts of this clonotype. This chain uses TRBV6-5 with TRBJ2-7; possibly TRBD1 for D (5 bases). The germline V gene encodes CDR1 MNHEY and CDR2 SVGAGI. V was clipped by 0 bases and J by 2 bases, with 11 bases between them. The CDR3 sequence is 15 residues long. The CDR3 DNA follows: TGTGCCAGCAGTTACTCAAGTAGGGGTGCCTACGAGCAGTACTTC. This sequence encodes CASSYSSRGAYEQYF.

This clonotype was observed a handful of times. The rearrangement links TRBV5-1 to TRBJ2-7; D gene uncertain. The CDR3 has 12 residues. Germline V lookup: CDR1 SGHRS, CDR2 YFSETQ. V lost 5 bases to trimming and J lost 5 bases, with 11 bases between them. The CDR3 protein is CASRLTRDEQYF. The CDR3 region has the DNA TGCGCCAGCAGGCTGACCAGAGACGAGCAGTACTTC. Drawing the rest from reference TRBV5-1 and TRBJ2-7, the complete variable domain is KAGVTQTPRYLIKTRGQQVTLSCSPISGHRSVSWYQQTPGQGLQFLFEYFSETQRNKGNFPGRFSGRQFSNSRSEMNVSTLELGDSALYLCASRLTRDEQYFGPGTRLTVT.

The V gene is TRBV27, the J gene TRBJ2-3, with D perhaps TRBD1 or TRBD2 (5 bases each). The germline V gene has CDR1 MNHEY and CDR2 SMNVEV (reference sequence). V was cut by 6 bases and J by 4 bases, with 17 bases left in between. The CDR3 is made up of 15 amino acids. The CDR3 DNA is TGTGCCAGCAGCCCCCCGGGAATCAGGGCAGATACGCAGTATTTT. As protein: CASSPPGIRADTQYF.

This chain connects TRBV12-3 or TRBV12-4 to TRBJ1-3; D is undetermined. The CDR3 totals 11 residues. V was cut by 4 bases and J by 8 bases, with 6 bases left in between. The CDR3: CASSSGYTIYF. The DNA for the CDR3 is TGTGCCAGCAGTTCAGGATACACCATATATTTT.

This clonotype appeared a few times. The chain has TRBV10-3 and TRBJ1-1; D not certain. V shed 2 bases and J shed 4 bases, with 11 bases lying between them. Germline values: CDR1 ENHRY, CDR2 SYGVKD. The CDR3 runs to 14 residues. The CDR3 DNA reads TGTGCCATCAGTGAGGCTCTCACAACCACTGAAGCTTTCTTT. Amino acid sequence: CAISEALTTTEAFF.

As regards this clonotype: The junction does not match germline at one end; this may be a read error. This chain connects TRBV7-3 to TRBJ1-4, with D maybe TRBD1 (5 bases). The CDR3 covers 14 residues. CDR1 is SGHTA and CDR2 is FQGTGA in the germline V gene. CDR3 residues: CASSLSRANEKLLF. DNA of the CDR3: TGTGCCAGCAGCTTATCCAGGGCTAATGAAAAACTGCTTTTT.

The chain carries TRBV11-2 and TRBJ1-4; D might be TRBD1 (5 bases). The V end was cut by 1 base, the J end by 5 bases, with 11 bases between. Germline assignment: CDR1 SGHAT and CDR2 FQNNGV. The CDR3 has 15 amino acids. In DNA, the CDR3 is TGTGCCAGCAGCTTAGTAAAGACAGTGAATGAAAAACTGTTTTTT. Amino acid sequence: CASSLVKTVNEKLFF.

This clonotype appeared a few times. The chain links TRBV29-1 to TRBJ2-1; 9 nucleotides align to TRBD2. Germline V gives CDR1 SQVTM, CDR2 ANQGSEA. The CDR3 has 13 residues. The trim removed 4 bases at V and 9 bases at J, leaving 7 bases unmatched. CDR3: CSVVSGRTVEQFF. DNA of the CDR3: TGCAGCGTTGTTAGCGGGAGAACGGTTGAGCAGTTCTTC.

This clonotype was picked up a small number of times. The chain uses TRBV3-1 and TRBJ2-7; 9 bases agree with TRBD2. The germline V gene encodes CDR1 LGHDT and CDR2 YNNKEL (reference sequence). The CDR3 length is 16 residues. The junction had 8 bases not matched to a gene; V was cut back by 0 bases and J by 5 bases. DNA for the CDR3: TGTGCCAGCAGCCAAGAAACTCCTAGCGGGAAGGACGAGCAGTACTTC. It specifies CASSQETPSGKDEQYF.

This clonotype was counted between two and nine times. The chain is built from TRBV20-1 and TRBJ2-3; 7 bases are a match to TRBD1. The V segment lost 6 bases and the J segment 5 bases; nucleotides outside the gene matches: 5. Germline V CDR1 and CDR2: DFQATT, SNEGSKA (reference sequence). The length of the CDR3 is 12 residues. CDR3: CSAEQGKDTQYF. The CDR3 nucleotides read TGCAGTGCCGAACAGGGGAAAGATACGCAGTATTTT.

This clonotype was counted between two and nine times. CDR3 nucleotides: TGCAGTGCTAGAGAGGGGCTCGGTGGCTACACCTTC. Amino acids: CSAREGLGGYTF. V and J are TRBV20-1 and TRBJ1-2; D perhaps matches TRBD1 (5 bases). The CDR3 runs 12 residues. Germline CDR1 DFQATT, CDR2 SNEGSKA (reference sequence). The ends were cut back, 0 bases at V and 7 bases at J, with 9 bases in the middle.

This clonotype was recorded only once. The chain uses TRBV20-1 and TRBJ2-1; D is ambiguous. V lost 3 bases and J lost 0, with 9 bases in between. Germline V gene sequence: CDR1 DFQATT, CDR2 SNEGSKA (reference sequence). The CDR3 consists of 14 residues. The CDR3 nucleotides read TGCAGTGCTAGCAGGCGGAGCTCCTACAATGAGCAGTTCTTC. It translates to CSASRRSSYNEQFF.

This clonotype was detected once. Germline is not matched at one junction end, which may reflect a read error. The CDR3 loop is CASSFTGGSDTRYF. In DNA form, the CDR3 reads TGCGCCAGCAGCTTTACGGGGGGATCGGATACGCGGTATTTT. The chain employs TRBV5-1 and TRBJ2-3, with TRBD2 matching 7 bases. This CDR3 has 14 residues. The germline gives CDR1 SGHRS, CDR2 YFSETQ.

J is TRBJ2-5 and V is TRBV14; 8 positions agree with TRBD2. V lost 1 base and J lost 10; bases outside the gene matches: 8. Per the germline V gene, CDR1 is SGHDN and CDR2 is FVKESK. The CDR3 is 14 residues long. The CDR3 DNA sequence: TGTGCCAGCAGCCAAGCTGGCCTAGCGGGCTTCCAGTACTTC. Amino acid sequence: CASSQAGLAGFQYF. The entire variable domain, with the rest obtained from reference TRBV14 and TRBJ2-5, is as follows: EAGVTQFPSHSVIEKGQTVTLRCDPISGHDNLYWYRRVMGKEIKFLLHFVKESKQDESGMPNNRFLAERTGGTYSTLKVQPAELEDSGVYFCASSQAGLAGFQYFGPGTRLLVL.

CDR3 in DNA: TGCAGTGCTGACCGAGGACGTCCCCCCTACGAGCAGTACTTC. The encoded protein is CSADRGRPPYEQYF. This sequence joins TRBV20-1 and TRBJ2-7; D is unresolved. This CDR3 contains 14 residues. Trimming shortened V by 5 bases and J by 2 bases, and 16 bases separated the two germline ends. Germline-derived CDR1 and CDR2 are DFQATT and SNEGSKA (reference sequence).

This clonotype came up a few times. This chain uses TRBV29-1 with TRBJ2-1, with D possibly being TRBD1 or TRBD2 (5 bases each). The CDR3 has 10 amino acids. The V gene lost 6 bases and the J gene lost 9 bases, with 9 bases spanning the gap. CDR1 and CDR2 from the germline V gene are SQVTM and ANQGSEA. The CDR3: CSVSRGEQFF. The CDR3 coding sequence is TGCAGCGTATCGAGGGGTGAGCAGTTCTTC.

The chain recombines TRBV30 with TRBJ1-3; D uncertain. The CDR3 is 16 residues long. CDR1 is GTSNPN and CDR2 is SVGIG in the germline V gene (reference sequence). Trimming shortened V by 3 bases and J by 4 bases, and 19 bases separated the two germline ends. The CDR3: CAWSHPWTSGGNTIYF. DNA for the CDR3: TGTGCCTGGAGCCATCCTTGGACTTCGGGAGGAAACACCATATATTTT.

The chain combines TRBV12-3 or TRBV12-4 with TRBJ1-1, with TRBD1 matching over 8 bases. The CDR3 runs 17 residues. V dropped 7 bases and J dropped 4; count of bases not matched to a gene: 17. CDR3 residues: CASIAVEGTGGITEAFF. In DNA, the CDR3 is TGTGCCAGCATTGCTGTCGAAGGGACAGGAGGTATCACTGAAGCTTTCTTT.

This clonotype was counted at least ten times. The rearrangement joins TRBV7-2 to TRBJ1-2, with TRBD1 matching over 7 bases. V trimming: 5 bases; J trimming: 4 bases; junction bases outside the gene matches: 7. Germline loops: CDR1 SGHTA, CDR2 FQGNSA. The CDR3 contains 14 residues. CDR3 amino acids: CASSLPTGLYGYTF. CDR3 nucleotide sequence: TGTGCCAGCAGCCTCCCGACAGGGCTCTATGGCTACACCTTC.

This clonotype was detected only a few times. CDR3 protein: CAWSVGQGRDEAFF. The CDR3 DNA reads as TGTGCCTGGAGTGTAGGGCAGGGAAGAGATGAAGCTTTCTTT. The chain is built from TRBV30 and TRBJ1-1; D is possibly TRBD1 (5 bases). The V end lost 0 bases, the J end lost 7 bases, and 15 bases lay between the germline ends. The CDR3 is made up of 14 amino acids. CDR1 and CDR2 (germline): GTSNPN, SVGIG (reference sequence).

The chain combines TRBV5-1 with TRBJ2-3, with a weak D call TRBD1 (5 bases). CDR3 length: 14 residues. Germline CDR1 is SGHRS and CDR2 is YFSETQ. V was clipped by 0 bases and J by 8 bases, with 13 bases between them. The CDR3 spells CASSLAGQDGTQYF. The CDR3 DNA follows: TGCGCCAGCAGCTTGGCAGGGCAGGATGGTACGCAGTATTTT.

This clonotype was detected only a few times. The V gene is TRBV9, the J gene TRBJ1-2; 8 bases fit TRBD1. This CDR3 region has 16 residues. Germline V gene sequence: CDR1 SGDLS, CDR2 YYNGEE. After removal of 0 bases from V and 1 base from J, the junction contained 5 bases not matched to a gene. Here the CDR3 DNA reads TGTGCCAGCAGCGTAGGAGCAGGGGGCCGTAACTATGGCTACACCTTC. Translation: CASSVGAGGRNYGYTF.

The V and J genes are TRBV20-1 and TRBJ2-3; the D gene is possibly TRBD2 (5 bases). This CDR3 region has 15 residues. Germline V CDR1 and CDR2: DFQATT, SNEGSKA (reference sequence). V gave up 6 bases and J gave up 7 bases, with 23 bases separating them. The DNA of the CDR3 is TGCAGTGCAGTATCCCGAGGCGGGTCTACATATACGCAGTATTTT. Encoded protein: CSAVSRGGSTYTQYF.

There are a few counts of this clonotype. The chain links TRBV6-1 to TRBJ1-1, with D uncertain. The CDR3 runs 15 residues. CDR1 MNHNS and CDR2 SASEGT come from the germline V gene. V was trimmed by 6 bases and J by 1 base, leaving 15 bases between them. CDR3 coding DNA: TGTGCCAGCAGCGCCTTTGAGCATAAGAACACTGAAGCTTTCTTT. Protein: CASSAFEHKNTEAFF.

In DNA, the CDR3 is TGCAGTGCTAGGGCGACCTTAACTGAAGCTTTCTTT. It codes for CSARATLTEAFF. V gene TRBV20-1 combines with J gene TRBJ1-1; D remains unclear. Germline CDR1 DFQATT, CDR2 SNEGSKA (reference sequence). This CDR3 has 12 residues. V dropped 3 bases and J dropped 5 bases, with 10 bases sitting between them.